The T cell receptor beta chain under discussion was sequenced for a study of cytomegalovirus exposure and HLA in healthy donors. Clones were read by immunoSEQ multiplex PCR, and TCRdb kept only the in-frame ones, dropping some. This table holds about 330,000 clones, 87% found once. CDR3 size: 17 residues. V lost 1 base, J lost 0 bases, and 10 bases lay in between. CDR1 is MNHEY, CDR2 SMNVEV, per germline (reference sequence). This clone is a singleton in its sample. The chain combines TRBV27 with TRBJ1-6; no definite D call. The material sequenced was PBMCs. This TCR derives from a woman aged 25 to 39 in good health and CMV-seropositive. CDR3 sequence: CASSLLSTSSYNSPLHF. DNA for the CDR3: TGTGCCAGCAGTTTATTAAGCACGAGCTCCTATAATTCACCCCTCCACTTT.